A single sample gave rise to the 15 T cell receptor beta chains below, sequenced in a study of shared clonotypes between healthy human individuals. CD45RO-negative, CCR7-selected cells formed the naive CD8 fraction, which excluded terminally differentiated effector memory CD45RA+ cells. Clones were sequenced by immunoSEQ multiplex PCR, and TCRdb holds only the in-frame ones, with some missing. The sample holds approximately 740,000 clones, 92% seen once. Sequenced input: naive CD8+ T cells sorted from blood. The receptor set was obtained from a man younger than 40 in good health.

The chain recombines TRBV4-1 with TRBJ2-6; D tentatively fits TRBD1 or TRBD2 (5 bases each). This CDR3 has 18 residues. Trimming cost V 3 bases and J 0 bases, with 15 bases left between them. Germline assignment: CDR1 MGHRA and CDR2 YSYEKL. CDR3 DNA: TGCGCCAGCAGCCACCTCCGGGACGGCTCCTCTGGGGCCAACGTCCTGACTTTC. Translating gives CASSHLRDGSSGANVLTF.

The chain carries TRBV6-6 and TRBJ1-2; D gene ambiguous. This CDR3 spans 15 amino acids. V shed 2 bases and J shed 3 bases, with 13 bases lying between them. CDR1 is MNHNY and CDR2 is SVGAGI in the germline V gene (reference sequence). This chain's CDR3 is CASSYRFWGDYGYTF. The CDR3 nucleotides are TGTGCCAGCAGTTACCGATTCTGGGGTGACTATGGCTACACCTTC.

The chain recombines TRBV2 with TRBJ2-6, with 8 bases matching TRBD1. Germline V gives CDR1 SNHLY, CDR2 FYNNEI. With 4 bases clipped from V and 0 bases from J, the junction kept 8 bases outside the gene matches. CDR3 length equals 18 residues. CDR3 region: CASSGFRGRFSGANVLTF. CDR3 DNA sequence: TGTGCCAGCAGTGGATTCAGGGGGCGATTCTCTGGGGCCAACGTCCTGACTTTC. The variable domain in full, completed from reference TRBV2 and TRBJ2-6, reads EPEVTQTPSHQVTQMGQEVILRCVPISNHLYFYWYRQILGQKVEFLVSFYNNEISEKSEIFDDQFSVERPDGSNFTLKIRSTKLEDSAMYFCASSGFRGRFSGANVLTFGAGSRLTVL.

J is TRBJ2-5 and V is TRBV10-1; TRBD2 aligns across 14 bases. There are 17 residues in the CDR3. J gave up 4 bases and V 6 bases, and 10 bases lay outside the gene matches. Germline V lookup: CDR1 WNHNN, CDR2 SYGVQD (reference sequence). The CDR3 here is CASSPGLAGEVGETQYF. DNA of the CDR3: TGCGCCAGCAGCCCGGGACTAGCGGGAGAGGTAGGAGAGACCCAGTACTTC.

This chain connects TRBV29-1 to TRBJ2-3; tentatively, D is TRBD1 (5 bases). V was shortened by 2 bases and J by 3 bases, with 12 bases between the two germline ends. The germline V gene has CDR1 SQVTM and CDR2 ANQGSEA. The CDR3 totals 14 residues. CDR3 loop: CSVELLRQTDTQYF. In nucleotides, the CDR3 is TGCAGCGTTGAACTCCTTAGACAGACAGATACGCAGTATTTT.

The chain is built from TRBV27 and TRBJ2-2; D might be TRBD1 or TRBD2, each matching 7 bases. This CDR3 has 16 amino acids. Trimming took 3 bases from V and 7 from J, leaving 18 bases between them. CDR1 and CDR2 (germline): MNHEY, SMNVEV (reference sequence). The CDR3 loop is CASSFGDTGEGGELFF. CDR3 bases: TGTGCCAGCAGTTTCGGGGATACAGGGGAGGGCGGGGAGCTGTTTTTT.

The rearrangement joins TRBV7-9 to TRBJ1-2; 10 bases are shared with TRBD1. The CDR3 sequence is 17 residues long. Germline V gene lookup returns CDR1 SEHNR and CDR2 FQNEAQ (reference sequence). V lost 0 bases, J lost 5 bases, and 9 bases stayed unmatched. In nucleotides, the CDR3 is TGTGCCAGCAGCTTAGCCGTCCCGGGACAGGGGTTATATGGCTACACCTTC. Encoded protein: CASSLAVPGQGLYGYTF.

The gene calls are TRBV7-9 and TRBJ2-7, with D possibly being TRBD1 (6 bases). This CDR3 region has 13 residues. Germline CDR1 SEHNR, CDR2 FQNEAQ (reference sequence). V was shortened by 4 bases and J by 0 bases, with 7 bases between the two germline ends. This CDR3 is CASSWTASYEQYF. For the CDR3, the DNA is TGTGCCAGCAGCTGGACAGCCTCCTACGAGCAGTACTTC.

The J gene is TRBJ2-3, the V gene TRBV5-4; D perhaps matches TRBD2 (6 bases). The CDR3 is 15 residues long. Germline lookup yields CDR1 SGHNT and CDR2 YYREEE (reference sequence). The V gene lost 1 base and the J gene lost 4 bases, with 13 bases spanning the gap. CDR3 DNA: TGTGCCAGCAGCTTGATTAGCGGTGGCCCAGATACGCAGTATTTT. Translated: CASSLISGGPDTQYF.

The V and J genes are TRBV5-1 and TRBJ2-3, with D tentatively TRBD2 (6 bases). CDR3 length equals 16 residues. Trimming took 0 bases from V and 3 from J, leaving 14 bases between them. Germline CDR1 reads SGHRS; CDR2 reads YFSETQ. The CDR3 DNA reads as TGCGCCAGCAGCTTGGAGTCTGCCCGGGAGACAGATACGCAGTATTTT. Encoded protein: CASSLESARETDTQYF.

The rearrangement links TRBV7-9 to TRBJ2-1; 13 nucleotides agree with TRBD2. Germline CDR1 is SEHNR and CDR2 is FQNEAQ (reference sequence). This CDR3 region has 18 residues. The J segment lost 5 bases and the V segment lost 0 bases, leaving 7 bases of the junction unmatched. CDR3 protein: CASSLAPGLAGIDNEQFF. The CDR3, as DNA: TGTGCCAGCAGCTTAGCGCCGGGACTAGCGGGAATCGACAATGAGCAGTTCTTC. The variable domain in full, with the rest retrieved from reference TRBV7-9 and TRBJ2-1, is DTGVSQNPRHKITKRGQNVTFRCDPISEHNRLYWYRQTLGQGPEFLTYFQNEAQLEKSRLLSDRFSAERPKGSFSTLEIQRTEQGDSAMYLCASSLAPGLAGIDNEQFFGPGTRLTVL.

The chain is built from TRBV2 and TRBJ2-1, with D uncertain. Germline CDR1 is SNHLY and CDR2 is FYNNEI. This CDR3 has 14 residues. V lost 8 bases, J lost 1 base, and 12 bases lay in between. The CDR3 bases are TGTGCCAGCCAAACCCGTATTTCCTACAATGAGCAGTTCTTC. Its translation: CASQTRISYNEQFF.

The chain combines TRBV28 with TRBJ2-5; 7 nucleotides match TRBD2. Looked up from germline, CDR1 is MDHEN and CDR2 is SYDVKM. CDR3 length equals 18 residues. The ends lost 5 bases at V and 2 bases at J; junction bases unmatched: 17. The CDR3 DNA sequence: TGTGCCAGCAGTCCGTTGGCCGGGCTAGCGGTTTTACAAGAGACCCAGTACTTC. As protein: CASSPLAGLAVLQETQYF.

This chain connects TRBV29-1 to TRBJ2-7, with 9 bases lining up with TRBD2. Germline V gene sequence: CDR1 SQVTM, CDR2 ANQGSEA. The CDR3 extends over 14 amino acids. The V and J ends lost 1 base and 3 bases, in that order; junction bases with no gene match: 4. This chain's CDR3 is CSVEAETSGYEQYF. The CDR3 DNA sequence: TGCAGCGTTGAAGCGGAGACTAGCGGCTACGAGCAGTACTTC.

The CDR3 region is CASSDPGTGGDEQYF. Here the CDR3 DNA reads TGTGCCAGCAGTGATCCCGGGACAGGGGGCGACGAGCAGTACTTC. The rearrangement uses TRBV25-1 and TRBJ2-7, with 12 positions matching TRBD1. Germline CDR1 is MGHDK and CDR2 is SYGVNS. V lost 3 bases, J lost 5 bases, and 5 bases stayed unmatched. The CDR3 contains 15 residues.